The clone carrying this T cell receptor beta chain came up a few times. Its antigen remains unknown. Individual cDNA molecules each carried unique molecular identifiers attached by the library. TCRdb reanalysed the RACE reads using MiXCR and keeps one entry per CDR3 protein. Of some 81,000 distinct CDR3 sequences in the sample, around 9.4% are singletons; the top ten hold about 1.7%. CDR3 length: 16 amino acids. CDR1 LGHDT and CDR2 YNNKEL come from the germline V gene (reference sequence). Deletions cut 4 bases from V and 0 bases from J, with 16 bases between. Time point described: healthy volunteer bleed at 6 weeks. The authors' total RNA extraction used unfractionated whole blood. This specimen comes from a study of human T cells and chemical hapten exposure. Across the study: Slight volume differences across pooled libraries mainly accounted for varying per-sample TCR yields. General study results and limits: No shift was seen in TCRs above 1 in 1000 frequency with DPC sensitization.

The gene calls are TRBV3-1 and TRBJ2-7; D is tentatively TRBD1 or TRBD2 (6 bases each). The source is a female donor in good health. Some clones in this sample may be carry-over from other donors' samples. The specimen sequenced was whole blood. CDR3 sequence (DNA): TGTGCCAGCAGCCGCCTGTCGGGGGCCCGCTCCTACGAGCAGTACTTC. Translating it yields CASSRLSGARSYEQYF.